This T cell receptor (beta chain) was documented in a study of blood T cell repertoires in COVID-19. Study-wide context: Researchers got acute and convalescent COVID-19 samples from the United States, Italy and Spain. T cells, B-cell-depleted T cells, or PBMCs provided the cDNA or gDNA that served as material.

This CDR3 has 16 residues. V lost 3 bases to trimming and J lost 7 bases; unmatched junction nucleotides: 10. Per the germline V gene, CDR1 is MGHRA and CDR2 is YSYEKL. In the authors' workflow: Nucleated cell number was recorded as an estimate derived from reference gene primer amplification. Only in-frame clones appear in the TCRdb table, and some are missing; sequencing was by immunoSEQ multiplex PCR. The DNA gave D and trimming, while V, J and clone size come from that table. Among roughly 170,000 clones, 88% were seen once, and the ten largest hold approximately 24%. The chain links TRBV4-1 to TRBJ2-2, with TRBD1 matching 8 bases. Sequences were obtained from peripheral blood. This clonotype was sampled from a man aged 55 to 69 with acute or convalescent COVID-19. CDR3 DNA sequence: TGCGCCAGCAGCCAGATGACAGGGGACTGGATCGGGGAGCTGTTTTTT. It is translated as CASSQMTGDWIGELFF.